The clone carrying this T cell receptor (beta chain) was counted a few times. In the original processing: Amplification of reference gene primers was used by the study to estimate nucleated cell counts. Assay used: immunoSEQ multiplex PCR; TCRdb lists only in-frame clones, some missing. That table supplies the V and J calls and clone size; D and trimming were determined from the DNA. The sample includes about 230,000 clones, around 83% seen only once; the top ten take about 1.5%. The data stem from a study of blood T cell repertoires in COVID-19. For the study at large: The samples span acute and convalescent COVID-19 from the United States, Italy and Spain.

This CDR3 region has 13 residues. V was pared by 6 bases and J by 5 bases, with 3 bases of the junction left unmatched. V gene TRBV12-3 or TRBV12-4 combines with J gene TRBJ1-2; 10 positions match TRBD1. Sequencing input: peripheral blood. The sequence came from a middle-aged woman who had recovered from COVID-19. The CDR3 DNA sequence: TGTGCCAGCAGCCTGGGACAGGGGTATGGCTACACCTTC. This codes for CASSLGQGYGYTF.